This T cell receptor (beta chain) comes out of a study of blood T cell repertoires in COVID-19. In the study overall: Sources were T cells, B-cell-depleted T cells, or PBMCs; the material itself was cDNA or gDNA.

Sequencing was performed with immunoSEQ multiplex PCR; in TCRdb, only in-frame clones are kept and a portion is missing. The repertoire includes under 200,000 clones, approximately 87% of them detected once, and approximately 10% sits in the top ten. Patients at the Seattle site were enrolled during active infection and followed longitudinally. The TCR comes from a woman in her seventies with COVID-19, enrolled during active disease. What was sequenced was peripheral blood.

The CDR3 DNA sequence: TGTGCCAGCAGCGCGGGGTGGGGAATGAACACTGAAGCTTTCTTT. It is translated as CASSAGWGMNTEAFF. The rearrangement uses TRBV3-1 (or the pseudogene TRBV3-2) and TRBJ1-1; D is unresolved. The germline V and J ends were trimmed by 5 bases and 0 bases, with 13 bases remaining between them. The length of the CDR3 is 15 residues. Germline CDR1 reads LGHDT; CDR2 reads YNNKEL (reference sequence).